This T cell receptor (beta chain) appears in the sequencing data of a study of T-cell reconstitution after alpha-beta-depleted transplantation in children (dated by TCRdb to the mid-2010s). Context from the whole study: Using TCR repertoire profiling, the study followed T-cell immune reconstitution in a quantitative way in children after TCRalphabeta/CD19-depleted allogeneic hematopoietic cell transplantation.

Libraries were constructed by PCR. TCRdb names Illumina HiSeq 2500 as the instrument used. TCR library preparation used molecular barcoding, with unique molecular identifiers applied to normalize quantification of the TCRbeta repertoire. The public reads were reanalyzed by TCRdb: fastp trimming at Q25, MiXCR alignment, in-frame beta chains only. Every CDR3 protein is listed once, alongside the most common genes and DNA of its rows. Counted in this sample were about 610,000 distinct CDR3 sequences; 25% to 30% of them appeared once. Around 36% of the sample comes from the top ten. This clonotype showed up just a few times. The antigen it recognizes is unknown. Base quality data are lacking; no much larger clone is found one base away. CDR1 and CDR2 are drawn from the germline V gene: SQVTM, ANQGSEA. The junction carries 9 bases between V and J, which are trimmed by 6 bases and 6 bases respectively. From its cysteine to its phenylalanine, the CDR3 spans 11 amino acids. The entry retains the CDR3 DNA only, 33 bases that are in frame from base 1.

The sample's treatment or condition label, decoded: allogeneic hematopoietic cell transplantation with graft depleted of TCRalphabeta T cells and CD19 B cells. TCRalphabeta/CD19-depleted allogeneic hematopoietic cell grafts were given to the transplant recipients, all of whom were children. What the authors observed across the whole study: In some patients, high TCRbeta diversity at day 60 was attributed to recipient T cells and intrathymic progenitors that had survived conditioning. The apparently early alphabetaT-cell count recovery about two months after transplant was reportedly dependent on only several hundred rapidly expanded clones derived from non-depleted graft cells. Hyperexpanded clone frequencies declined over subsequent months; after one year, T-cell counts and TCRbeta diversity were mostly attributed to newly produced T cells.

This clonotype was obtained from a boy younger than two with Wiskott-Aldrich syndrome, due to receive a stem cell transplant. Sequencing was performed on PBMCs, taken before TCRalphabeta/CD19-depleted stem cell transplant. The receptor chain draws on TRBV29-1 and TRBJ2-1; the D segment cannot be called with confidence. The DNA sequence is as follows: TGCAGCGTGATTAGTGGCAATGAGCAGTTCTTC. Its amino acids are CSVISGNEQFF.